The present TCR beta chain was sequenced within a study of early T cells in non-severe SARS-CoV-2 infection. Study-level background: Investigators sequenced bulk RNA drawn from unsorted whole blood, and chains remained unpaired.

This clonotype was recorded a few times. Its specificity is unknown. In germline, CDR1 is SGHAT, CDR2 FQNNGV. The CDR3 runs to 14 residues. V lost 5 bases and J lost 0, with 7 bases in between. Study-wide findings and caveats: Matching results from VDJdb favored anti-spike CD8 responses, leaving private and CD4 specificities undetected.

Each single cDNA molecule received a unique molecular identifier. From the 5' RACE reads, TCRdb called clonotypes with MiXCR, one entry per CDR3 protein. The data show about 39,000 distinct CDR3 sequences, over 4% seen once. The chain carries TRBV11-2 and TRBJ2-2; no reliable D call. Sequenced input: whole blood. This receptor was taken from an adult who was a healthcare worker with PCR-confirmed SARS-CoV-2 infection or an uninfected control (not recorded which). As DNA, the CDR3 is TGTGCCAGCAGCCCGACAACGAACACCGGGGAGCTGTTTTTT. The encoded protein is CASSPTTNTGELFF. The variable domain in full, with the rest retrieved from reference TRBV11-2 and TRBJ2-2, is EAGVAQSPRYKIIEKRQSVAFWCNPISGHATLYWYQQILGQGPKLLIQFQNNGVVDDSQLPKDRFSAERLKGVDSTLKIQPAKLEDSAVYLCASSPTTNTGELFFGEGSRLTVL.